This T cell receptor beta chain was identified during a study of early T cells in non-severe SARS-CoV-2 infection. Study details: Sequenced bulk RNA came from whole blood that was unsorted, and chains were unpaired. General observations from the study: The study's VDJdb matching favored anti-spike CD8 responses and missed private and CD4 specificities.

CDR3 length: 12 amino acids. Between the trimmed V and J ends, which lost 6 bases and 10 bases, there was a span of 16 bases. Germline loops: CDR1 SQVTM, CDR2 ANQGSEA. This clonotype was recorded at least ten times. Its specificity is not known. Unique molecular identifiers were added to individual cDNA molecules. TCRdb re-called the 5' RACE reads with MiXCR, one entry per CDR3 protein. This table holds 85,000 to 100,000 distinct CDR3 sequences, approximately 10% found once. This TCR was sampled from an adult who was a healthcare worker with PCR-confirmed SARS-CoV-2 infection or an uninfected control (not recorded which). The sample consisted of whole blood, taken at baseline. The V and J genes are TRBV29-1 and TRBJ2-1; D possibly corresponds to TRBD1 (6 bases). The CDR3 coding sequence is TGCAGCGTGGGAGACAGGTCAGTAGAGCAGTTCTTC. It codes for CSVGDRSVEQFF.